This T cell receptor beta chain was sequenced during a study of blood T cell repertoires in COVID-19. Participants' own reports of clinical history determined their cohort assignment. This CDR3 is 16 amino acids long. The V gene lost 0 bases and the J gene lost 7 bases, with 16 bases spanning the gap. Germline lookup yields CDR1 MNHEY and CDR2 SVGAGI. This table comes from immunoSEQ multiplex PCR, and its TCRdb copy is limited to in-frame clones, with some not included. The sample holds roughly 340,000 clones, 87% seen once. Sequencing was done on a sample of PBMCs or T cells enriched from blood (not recorded which). This chain links TRBV6-5 with TRBJ2-1; TRBD2 is a possible D gene (6 bases). This sequence was found in a man between 35 and 55 years old in a cohort exposed to, infected with or recovered from COVID-19 (not recorded which). Here the CDR3 DNA reads TGTGCCAGCAGTTACTCGAGTGGGACTGGAACAAATGAGCAGTTCTTC. Translating it yields CASSYSSGTGTNEQFF.